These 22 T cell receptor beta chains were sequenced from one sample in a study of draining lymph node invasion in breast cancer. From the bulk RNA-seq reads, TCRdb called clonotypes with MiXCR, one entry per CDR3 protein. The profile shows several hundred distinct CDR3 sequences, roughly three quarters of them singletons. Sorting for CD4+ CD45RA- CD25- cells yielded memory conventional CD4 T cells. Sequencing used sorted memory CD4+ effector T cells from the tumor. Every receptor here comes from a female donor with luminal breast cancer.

DNA for the CDR3: TGCGCCAGCAGCTTGGCCGGGAGCGGAGGATCCCAAGAGACCCAGTACTTC. Protein product: CASSLAGSGGSQETQYF. V and J are TRBV5-1 and TRBJ2-5, with D perhaps TRBD2 (6 bases). The CDR3 loop spans 17 amino acids. Trimming left V 0 bases short and J 1 base short, with 16 bases between. Germline assignment: CDR1 SGHRS and CDR2 YFSETQ.

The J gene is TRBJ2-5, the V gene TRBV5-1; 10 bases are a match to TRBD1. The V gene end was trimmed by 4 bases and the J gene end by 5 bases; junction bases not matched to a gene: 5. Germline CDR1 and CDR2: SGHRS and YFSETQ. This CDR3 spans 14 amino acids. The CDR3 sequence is CASSTGQGIETQYF. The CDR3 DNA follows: TGCGCCAGCAGCACGGGACAGGGGATTGAGACCCAGTACTTC.

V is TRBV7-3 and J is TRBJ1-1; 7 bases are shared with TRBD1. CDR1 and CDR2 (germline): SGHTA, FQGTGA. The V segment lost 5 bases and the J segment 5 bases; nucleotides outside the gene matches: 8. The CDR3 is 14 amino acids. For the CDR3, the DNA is TGTGCCAGCAGCGAACAGGGGCCAGGAACTGAAGCTTTCTTT. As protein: CASSEQGPGTEAFF.

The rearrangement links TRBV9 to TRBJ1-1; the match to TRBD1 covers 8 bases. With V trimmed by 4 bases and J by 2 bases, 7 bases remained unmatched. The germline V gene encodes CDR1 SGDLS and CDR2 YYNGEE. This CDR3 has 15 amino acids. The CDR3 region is CASSPRDRRNTEAFF. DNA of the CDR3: TGTGCCAGCAGCCCCAGGGACAGGAGAAACACTGAAGCTTTCTTT.

The CDR3 DNA sequence: TGTGCCAGCACCCGGGACGGTAATCAGCCCCAGCATTTT. It translates to CASTRDGNQPQHF. The chain uses TRBV7-9 and TRBJ1-5; D possibly corresponds to TRBD1 (5 bases). Germline CDR1 SEHNR, CDR2 FQNEAQ (reference sequence). The CDR3 sequence is 13 residues long. V lost 7 bases and J lost 4, with 11 bases in between.

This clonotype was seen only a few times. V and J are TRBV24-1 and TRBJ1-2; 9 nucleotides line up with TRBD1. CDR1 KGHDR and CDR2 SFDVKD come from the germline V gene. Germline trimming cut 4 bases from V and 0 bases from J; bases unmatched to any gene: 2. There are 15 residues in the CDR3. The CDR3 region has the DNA TGTGCCACCAGTGACCGGGACAGGGCTAACTATGGCTACACCTTC. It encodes CATSDRDRANYGYTF.

In DNA, the CDR3 is TGCGCCAGCAGCCAAGAGGGCACCTATTCACCCCTCCACTTT. Translating it yields CASSQEGTYSPLHF. The chain carries TRBV4-3 and TRBJ1-6; D gene unclear. CDR3 length equals 14 residues. Between the trimmed V and J ends, which lost 0 bases and 8 bases, there was a span of 8 bases. Germline values: CDR1 LGHNA, CDR2 YSLEER.

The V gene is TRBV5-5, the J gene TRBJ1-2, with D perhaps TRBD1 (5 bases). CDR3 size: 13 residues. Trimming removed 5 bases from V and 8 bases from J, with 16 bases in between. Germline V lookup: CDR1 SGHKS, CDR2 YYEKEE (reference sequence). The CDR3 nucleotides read TGTGCCAGCAGTTCGGAGGGGATATGGGGCTACACCTTC. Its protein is CASSSEGIWGYTF.

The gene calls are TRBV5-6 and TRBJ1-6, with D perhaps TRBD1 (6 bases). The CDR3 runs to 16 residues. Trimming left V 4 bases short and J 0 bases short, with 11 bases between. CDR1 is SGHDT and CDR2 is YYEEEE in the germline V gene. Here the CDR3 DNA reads TGTGCCAGCAGCGGGGGGCGGGGCTCCTATAATTCACCCCTCCACTTT. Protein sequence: CASSGGRGSYNSPLHF.

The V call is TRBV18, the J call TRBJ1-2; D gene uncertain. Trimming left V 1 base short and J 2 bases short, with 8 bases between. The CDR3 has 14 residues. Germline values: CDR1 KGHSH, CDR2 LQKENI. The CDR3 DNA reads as TGTGCCAGCTCACCACGCTCAGAAAACTATGGCTACACCTTC. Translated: CASSPRSENYGYTF.

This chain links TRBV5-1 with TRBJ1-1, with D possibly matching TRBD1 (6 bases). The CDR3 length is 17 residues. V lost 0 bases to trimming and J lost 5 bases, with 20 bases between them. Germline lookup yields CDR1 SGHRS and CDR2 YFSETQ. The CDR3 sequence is CASSLAASTGLGTEAFF. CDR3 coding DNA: TGCGCCAGCAGCTTGGCCGCGTCTACAGGGCTTGGGACTGAAGCTTTCTTT.

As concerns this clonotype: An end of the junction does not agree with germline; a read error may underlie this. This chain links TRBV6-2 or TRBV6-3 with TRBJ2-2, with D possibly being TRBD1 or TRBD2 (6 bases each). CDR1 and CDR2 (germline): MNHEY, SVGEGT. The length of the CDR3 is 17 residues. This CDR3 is CASSYVGGVGNTGGLFF. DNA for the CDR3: TGTGCCAGCAGTTACGTAGGGGGAGTTGGGAACACCGGGGGGCTGTTTTTT.

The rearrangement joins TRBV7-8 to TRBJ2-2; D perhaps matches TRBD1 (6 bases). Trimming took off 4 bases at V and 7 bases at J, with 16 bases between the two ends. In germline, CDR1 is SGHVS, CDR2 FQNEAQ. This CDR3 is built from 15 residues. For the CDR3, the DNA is TGTGCCAGCAGCTCTATACAGGGATATGGCGGGGAGCTGTTTTTT. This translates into CASSSIQGYGGELFF.

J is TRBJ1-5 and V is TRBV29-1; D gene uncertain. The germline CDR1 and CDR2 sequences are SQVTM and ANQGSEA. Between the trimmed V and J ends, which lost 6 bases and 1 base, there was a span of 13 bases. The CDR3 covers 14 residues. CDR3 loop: CSVSLHESNQPQHF. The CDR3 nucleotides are TGCAGCGTAAGTCTTCATGAGAGCAATCAGCCCCAGCATTTT.

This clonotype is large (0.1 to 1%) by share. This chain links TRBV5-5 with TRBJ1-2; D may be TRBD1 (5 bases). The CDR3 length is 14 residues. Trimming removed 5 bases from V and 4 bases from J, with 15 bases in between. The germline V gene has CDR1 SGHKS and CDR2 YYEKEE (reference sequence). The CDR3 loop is CASSFTGTSYGYTF. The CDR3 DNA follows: TGTGCCAGCAGTTTTACGGGGACGTCCTATGGCTACACCTTC.

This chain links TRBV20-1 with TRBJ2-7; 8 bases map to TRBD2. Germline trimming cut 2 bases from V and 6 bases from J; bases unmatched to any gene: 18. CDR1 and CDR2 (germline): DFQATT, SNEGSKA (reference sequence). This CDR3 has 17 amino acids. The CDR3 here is CSARKLSRRGASLEQYF. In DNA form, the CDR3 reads TGCAGTGCTAGAAAACTTTCGAGGCGGGGGGCAAGCCTCGAGCAGTACTTC.

CDR3 DNA sequence: TGTGCCTGGAGTCCCGGGACAGGGGCCACAGATACGCAGTATTTT. Translation gives CAWSPGTGATDTQYF. This chain uses TRBV30 with TRBJ2-3; 10 bases align to TRBD1. The CDR3 is 15 residues long. The V gene's germline CDR1 is GTSNPN and CDR2 SVGIG (reference sequence). Unmatched junction bases numbered 4, after V lost 2 bases and J lost 2 bases.

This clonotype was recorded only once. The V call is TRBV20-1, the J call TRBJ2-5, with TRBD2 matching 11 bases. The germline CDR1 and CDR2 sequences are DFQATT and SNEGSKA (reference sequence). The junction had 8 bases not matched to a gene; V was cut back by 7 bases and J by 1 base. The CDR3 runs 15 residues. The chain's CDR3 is CSVAGGGAAQETQYF. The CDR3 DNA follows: TGCAGTGTAGCGGGAGGGGGGGCGGCCCAAGAGACCCAGTACTTC.

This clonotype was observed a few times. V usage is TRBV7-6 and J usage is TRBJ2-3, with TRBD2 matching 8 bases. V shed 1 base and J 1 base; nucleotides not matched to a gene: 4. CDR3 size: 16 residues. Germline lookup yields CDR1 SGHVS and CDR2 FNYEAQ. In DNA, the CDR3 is TGTGCCAGCAGCTTAGTAGCGGGGAGGGGCACAGATACGCAGTATTTT. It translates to CASSLVAGRGTDTQYF.

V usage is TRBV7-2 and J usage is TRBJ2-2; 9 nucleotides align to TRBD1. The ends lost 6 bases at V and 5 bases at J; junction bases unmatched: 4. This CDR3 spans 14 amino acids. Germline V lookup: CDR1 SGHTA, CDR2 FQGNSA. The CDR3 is CASRTGGRTGELFF. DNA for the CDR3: TGTGCCAGCAGAACAGGGGGCCGGACCGGGGAGCTGTTTTTT.

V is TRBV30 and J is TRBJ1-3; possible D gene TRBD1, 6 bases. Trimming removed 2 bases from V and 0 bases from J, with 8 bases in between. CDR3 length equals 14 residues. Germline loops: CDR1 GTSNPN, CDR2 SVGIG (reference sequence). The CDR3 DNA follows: TGTGCCTGGAGTCAGGGGTACTCTGGAAACACCATATATTTT. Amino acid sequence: CAWSQGYSGNTIYF. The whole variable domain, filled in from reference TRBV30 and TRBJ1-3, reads SQTIHQWPATLVQPVGSPLSLECTVEGTSNPNLYWYRQAAGRGLQLLFYSVGIGQISSEVPQNLSASRPQDRQFILSSKKLLLSDSGFYLCAWSQGYSGNTIYFGEGSWLTVV.

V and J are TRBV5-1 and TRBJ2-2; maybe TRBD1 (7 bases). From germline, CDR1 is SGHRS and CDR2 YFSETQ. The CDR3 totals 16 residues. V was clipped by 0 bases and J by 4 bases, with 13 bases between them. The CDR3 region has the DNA TGCGCCAGCAGCTTGGCACCCAGGGGGGTCACCGGGGAGCTGTTTTTT. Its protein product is CASSLAPRGVTGELFF.